This entry lists 30 T cell receptor beta chains sequenced from one sample in a study of T cell responses to AZD1222 COVID-19 vaccine. The data were produced by immunoSEQ multiplex PCR, yet TCRdb's version contains in-frame clones alone and is incomplete. The repertoire holds about 110,000 clones, with 75% to 90% as singletons. The sequencing here drew on peripheral blood, taken on day 0 of AZD1222 vaccination. These receptors originate from an adult in good health.

This sequence joins TRBV2 and TRBJ2-2; D could derive from TRBD1 or TRBD2 (5 bases each). With 0 bases removed from V and 5 bases from J, the gap between germline ends came to 10 bases. The V gene's germline CDR1 is SNHLY and CDR2 FYNNEI. The CDR3 sequence is 15 residues long. The CDR3 reads CASSEAPGATGELFF. The CDR3 DNA reads TGTGCCAGCAGTGAAGCGCCCGGGGCGACCGGGGAGCTGTTTTTT.

The chain is built from TRBV10-3 and TRBJ1-1; D is unclear. Germline V gene lookup returns CDR1 ENHRY and CDR2 SYGVKD. This CDR3 spans 12 amino acids. Trimming cost V 3 bases and J 3 bases, with 5 bases left between them. CDR3: CAISDADTEAFF. DNA of the CDR3: TGTGCCATCAGTGACGCGGACACTGAAGCTTTCTTT.

This chain joins TRBV4-3 and TRBJ2-2; D is undetermined. The CDR3 loop spans 14 amino acids. V dropped 0 bases and J dropped 6 bases, with 8 bases sitting between them. Germline-derived CDR1 and CDR2 are LGHNA and YSLEER. CDR3 amino acids: CASSQDYESGELFF. CDR3 sequence (DNA): TGCGCCAGCAGCCAAGATTATGAGTCCGGGGAGCTGTTTTTT.

This chain joins TRBV6-2 or TRBV6-3 and TRBJ2-5, with TRBD1 matching 10 bases. V shed 0 bases and J 0 bases; nucleotides not matched to a gene: 10. The CDR3 consists of 19 residues. Germline V gives CDR1 MNHEY, CDR2 SVGEGT. CDR3 amino acids: CASSYSVRDRGLYQETQYF. The CDR3 DNA sequence: TGTGCCAGCAGTTACTCCGTCCGGGACAGGGGTCTGTACCAAGAGACCCAGTACTTC.

The gene calls are TRBV27 and TRBJ2-7; the match to TRBD2 covers 13 bases. Germline CDR1 reads MNHEY; CDR2 reads SMNVEV (reference sequence). Trimming removed 5 bases from V and 6 bases from J; junction bases left unmatched: 10. This CDR3 spans 16 amino acids. The CDR3 coding sequence is TGTGCCAGCAGTAGGAGACTAGCGGGAGGCGGGGGCGAGCAGTACTTC. Translation: CASSRRLAGGGGEQYF.

The J gene is TRBJ1-1, the V gene TRBV11-2; D perhaps matches TRBD1 (5 bases). V was shortened by 7 bases and J by 6 bases, with 18 bases between the two germline ends. The germline V gene has CDR1 SGHAT and CDR2 FQNNGV. This CDR3 region has 14 residues. DNA of the CDR3: TGTGCCAGCACCCCGCGGGGGGATTGGGCTGAAGCTTTCTTT. Translation: CASTPRGDWAEAFF.

This clone was counted once. The chain recombines TRBV12-3 or TRBV12-4 with TRBJ2-1; D unclear. This CDR3 has 11 amino acids. The V and J ends lost 1 base and 9 bases respectively, with 4 bases between them. CDR3 loop: CASSLGGEQFF. The CDR3 DNA reads TGTGCCAGCAGTTTAGGGGGTGAGCAGTTCTTC.

This chain links TRBV21-1 with TRBJ2-1; the D call TRBD1 from the table was never checked on the DNA. TRBV21-1 represents a pseudogene. This CDR3 is 18 amino acids long. DNA for the CDR3: TGTGCCAGCAGCAAATATGGGGGCAAAAACGCATCCTACAATGAGCAGTTCTTC. Its translation is CASSKYGGKNASYNEQFF.

The chain couples TRBV5-1 to TRBJ2-7; TRBD2 might be the D (6 bases). The CDR3 sequence is 16 residues long. Looked up from germline, CDR1 is SGHRS and CDR2 is YFSETQ. The V end was cut by 2 bases, the J end by 0 bases, with 15 bases between. The CDR3 DNA follows: TGCGCCAGCAGCTTCCCCGGAGGAGGGAGCTCCTACGAGCAGTACTTC. Amino acids: CASSFPGGGSSYEQYF. Full variable domain (missing parts from reference TRBV5-1 and TRBJ2-7): KAGVTQTPRYLIKTRGQQVTLSCSPISGHRSVSWYQQTPGQGLQFLFEYFSETQRNKGNFPGRFSGRQFSNSRSEMNVSTLELGDSALYLCASSFPGGGSSYEQYFGPGTRLTVT.

This CDR3 reads CASSEVGHEQYF. The CDR3 bases are TGTGCCAGCAGTGAAGTAGGCCACGAGCAGTACTTC. The chain links TRBV6-1 to TRBJ2-7; D ambiguous. CDR3 size: 12 residues. The germline V gene has CDR1 MNHNS and CDR2 SASEGT. Deletions cut 1 base from V and 5 bases from J, with 6 bases between.

The genes are TRBV6-5 and TRBJ1-1, with D perhaps matching TRBD1 (5 bases). The CDR3 sequence is 13 residues long. The V end lost 7 bases, the J end lost 7 bases, and 16 bases lay between the germline ends. Germline CDR1 is MNHEY and CDR2 is SVGAGI. The CDR3: CASIASRAIEAFF. CDR3 bases: TGTGCCAGCATCGCCTCCAGGGCGATTGAAGCTTTCTTT.

V gene TRBV19 combines with J gene TRBJ2-5, with 11 bases identical to TRBD2. Germline-derived CDR1 and CDR2 are LNHDA and SQIVND (reference sequence). The V and J ends lost 5 bases and 5 bases, in that order; junction bases with no gene match: 13. The CDR3 consists of 17 residues. The CDR3 protein is CASSSLAGGGGRETQYF. The CDR3 DNA is TGTGCCAGTAGTTCGCTAGCGGGAGGTGGCGGTAGGGAGACCCAGTACTTC.

The chain couples TRBV7-3 to TRBJ1-1, with 7 bases identical to TRBD1. Germline CDR1 reads SGHTA; CDR2 reads FQGTGA. The CDR3 has 14 residues. J gave up 0 bases and V 6 bases, and 4 bases lay outside the gene matches. The chain's CDR3 is CASSPDRVNTEAFF. CDR3 coding DNA: TGTGCCAGCAGTCCCGACAGGGTGAACACTGAAGCTTTCTTT.

This chain connects TRBV7-2 to TRBJ2-7; D may be TRBD1 or TRBD2 (6 bases each). Germline lookup yields CDR1 SGHTA and CDR2 FQGNSA. There are 14 residues in the CDR3. With 5 bases removed from V and 3 bases from J, the gap between germline ends came to 14 bases. The CDR3 loop reads CASSRGALLYEQYF. CDR3 nucleotide sequence: TGTGCCAGCAGCAGGGGGGCCCTCCTCTACGAGCAGTACTTC. Together with reference TRBV7-2 and TRBJ2-7, the CDR3 gives the full variable domain: GAGVSQSPSNKVTEKGKDVELRCDPISGHTALYWYRQSLGQGLEFLIYFQGNSAPDKSGLPSDRFSAERTGGSVSTLTIQRTQQEDSAVYLCASSRGALLYEQYFGPGTRLTVT.

The CDR3 DNA follows: TGTGCCAGCAGCCCCGGGGCAGATACGCAGTATTTT. This gives the protein CASSPGADTQYF. The chain links TRBV3-1 (or the pseudogene TRBV3-2) to TRBJ2-3, with a tentative D call TRBD2 (5 bases). In germline, CDR1 is LGHDT, CDR2 YNNKEL (reference sequence). This CDR3 comprises 12 residues. Trimming removed 4 bases at V and 4 bases at J, with 6 bases between.

The V and J genes are TRBV4-1 and TRBJ1-3, with D maybe TRBD1 (6 bases). This CDR3 comprises 18 residues. Germline CDR1 reads MGHRA; CDR2 reads YSYEKL. V was cut by 4 bases and J by 0 bases, with 19 bases left in between. CDR3: CASSLTRGGSSSGNTIYF. The CDR3 bases are TGCGCCAGCAGCCTCACCAGGGGAGGCTCGAGCTCTGGAAACACCATATATTTT.

The chain joins TRBV28 to TRBJ1-1; possibly TRBD1 for D (6 bases). Trimming removed 3 bases at V and 4 bases at J, with 12 bases between. The CDR3 spans 14 residues. The germline V gene has CDR1 MDHEN and CDR2 SYDVKM. This chain's CDR3 is CASSLPPTGTEAFF. CDR3 DNA sequence: TGTGCCAGCAGTTTGCCCCCGACAGGCACTGAAGCTTTCTTT.

CDR3 DNA sequence: TGCGCCAGCAGCCAAAGACTGAATAGCAATCAGCCCCAGCATTTT. This gives the protein CASSQRLNSNQPQHF. The V call is TRBV4-3, the J call TRBJ1-5; D is undetermined. From germline, CDR1 is LGHNA and CDR2 YSLEER. V was clipped by 2 bases and J by 0 bases, with 8 bases between them. The CDR3 contains 15 residues.

V gene TRBV18 combines with J gene TRBJ2-7; 10 bases are shared with TRBD1. V shed 8 bases, J shed 5 bases, and the junction held 12 bases outside the gene matches. CDR1 and CDR2 from the germline V gene are KGHSH and LQKENI. The CDR3 covers 15 residues. The CDR3 loop reads CASQPSGTGAHEQYF. For the CDR3, the DNA is TGTGCCAGCCAGCCCTCCGGGACAGGGGCCCACGAGCAGTACTTC.

The V and J genes are TRBV7-3 and TRBJ2-1, with TRBD2 matching 9 bases. This CDR3 has 15 residues. Germline trimming cut 2 bases from V and 5 bases from J; bases unmatched to any gene: 4. The germline V gene encodes CDR1 SGHTA and CDR2 FQGTGA. This CDR3 is CASSLDSGGHNEQFF. The CDR3 region has the DNA TGTGCCAGCAGCTTAGATAGCGGGGGACACAATGAGCAGTTCTTC.

The sample holds a few counts of this clone. The chain couples TRBV19 to TRBJ1-5; 7 bases match TRBD1. Per germline, CDR1 LNHDA and CDR2 SQIVND (reference sequence). The CDR3 loop spans 12 amino acids. The V segment lost 5 bases and the J segment 7 bases; nucleotides outside the gene matches: 2. CDR3 nucleotides: TGTGCCAGTAGTCAGGGGGGGCAGCCCCAGCATTTT. Translating it yields CASSQGGQPQHF.

Note on this clone: This sample also contains other DNA sequences that code for the same CDR3. The gene calls are TRBV4-1 and TRBJ1-3; D not resolved. The CDR3 loop spans 14 amino acids. The V and J ends lost 1 base and 4 bases respectively, with 8 bases between them. CDR1 is MGHRA, CDR2 YSYEKL, per germline. CDR3 sequence: CASSQVGGGNTIYF. The CDR3 DNA is TGCGCCAGCAGCCAAGTGGGAGGAGGAAACACCATATATTTT.

V is TRBV12-3 or TRBV12-4 and J is TRBJ1-2; D ambiguous. The CDR3 is made up of 11 amino acids. The V and J ends lost 6 bases and 6 bases respectively, with 8 bases between them. The CDR3 sequence is CASRYDHGYTF. In nucleotides, the CDR3 is TGTGCCAGCAGGTACGACCATGGCTACACCTTC.

V usage is TRBV24-1 and J usage is TRBJ2-2; TRBD2 agrees at 16 bases. Germline-derived CDR1 and CDR2 are KGHDR and SFDVKD. The CDR3 sequence is 19 residues long. The V gene end was trimmed by 4 bases and the J gene end by 4 bases; junction bases not matched to a gene: 8. The CDR3, as DNA: TGTGCCACCAGTGAGCCGGGACTAGCGGGAGGGCGGTTCACCGGGGAGCTGTTTTTT. It yields the protein CATSEPGLAGGRFTGELFF.

This clone occurred a few times. The chain carries TRBV18 and TRBJ2-5; D gene unclear. Germline CDR1 is KGHSH and CDR2 is LQKENI. V was cut by 2 bases and J by 4 bases, with 8 bases left in between. This CDR3 comprises 13 residues. The CDR3 sequence: CASSPSERETQYF. DNA of the CDR3: TGTGCCAGCTCACCATCCGAGCGAGAGACCCAGTACTTC. The variable domain in full, completed from reference TRBV18 and TRBJ2-5, reads NAGVMQNPRHLVRRRGQEARLRCSPMKGHSHVYWYRQLPEEGLKFMVYLQKENIIDESGMPKERFSAEFPKEGPSILRIQQVVRGDSAAYFCASSPSERETQYFGPGTRLLVL.

This CDR3 reads CSASGGQETQYF. The CDR3 DNA sequence: TGCAGTGCTAGTGGTGGACAAGAGACCCAGTACTTC. The chain recombines TRBV20-1 with TRBJ2-5; the D is unclear. V was cut by 3 bases and J by 2 bases, with 7 bases left in between. Per the germline V gene, CDR1 is DFQATT and CDR2 is SNEGSKA (reference sequence). The CDR3 is 12 residues long.

This chain uses TRBV28 with TRBJ2-5; unclear D gene. Germline CDR1 reads MDHEN; CDR2 reads SYDVKM. The CDR3 consists of 15 residues. Trimming removed 4 bases at V and 2 bases at J, with 14 bases between. The CDR3 DNA reads TGTGCCAGCAGTTCCTCCAGCCAGGCGCAAGAGACCCAGTACTTC. It is translated as CASSSSSQAQETQYF.

The rearrangement links TRBV7-2 to TRBJ2-7, with a weak D call TRBD1 (6 bases). V gave up 1 base and J gave up 5 bases, with 15 bases separating them. The CDR3 consists of 15 residues. Germline CDR1 reads SGHTA; CDR2 reads FQGNSA. The CDR3 nucleotides read TGTGCCAGCAGCTTAGTAGGACAGAGGCGCGACGAGCAGTACTTC. It codes for CASSLVGQRRDEQYF. Variable domain in full (rest from reference TRBV7-2 and TRBJ2-7): GAGVSQSPSNKVTEKGKDVELRCDPISGHTALYWYRQSLGQGLEFLIYFQGNSAPDKSGLPSDRFSAERTGGSVSTLTIQRTQQEDSAVYLCASSLVGQRRDEQYFGPGTRLTVT.

The chain combines TRBV11-1 with TRBJ1-2, with TRBD1 matching 7 bases. J was trimmed by 8 bases and V by 5 bases; bases with no gene match: 8. CDR3 length: 13 residues. The germline V gene has CDR1 SGHAT and CDR2 FQDESV (reference sequence). This CDR3 reads CASSRQGREGYTF. The CDR3 bases are TGTGCCAGCAGCCGACAGGGAAGAGAGGGCTACACCTTC.

V is TRBV7-2 and J is TRBJ1-1; TRBD1 aligns across 9 bases. This CDR3 region has 13 residues. CDR1 and CDR2 from the germline V gene are SGHTA and FQGNSA. Unmatched junction bases numbered 8, after V lost 5 bases and J lost 10 bases. The CDR3 nucleotides read TGTGCCAGCAGCCGTCGGGACAGGGAGCCAGCTTTCTTT. It is translated as CASSRRDREPAFF. The full variable domain, in which reference TRBV7-2 and TRBJ1-1 provide the parts outside the CDR3, is GAGVSQSPSNKVTEKGKDVELRCDPISGHTALYWYRQSLGQGLEFLIYFQGNSAPDKSGLPSDRFSAERTGGSVSTLTIQRTQQEDSAVYLCASSRRDREPAFFGQGTRLTVV.